This T cell receptor beta chain was retrieved from a study of human T cells and chemical hapten exposure. The study, taken as a whole, reports: DPC sensitization left the count of TCRs above 1 in 1000 unchanged.

This clonotype was seen ten or more times. Antigen: not known. Documented time point: patch test 1, 2 weeks after DPC sensitization. Treatment noted: therapeutic diphenylcyclopropenone sensitization with weekly scalp DPC. Donation of samples came from alopecia patients who were 18 to 70 years old and suitable for DPC. CDR1 and CDR2 from the germline V gene are MNHEY and SVGEGT. The CDR3 is 17 amino acids. V lost 2 bases, J lost 4 bases, and 9 bases stayed unmatched. Via MiXCR, TCRdb re-called the RACE reads, giving one row per CDR3 protein. The sample holds more than 100,000 distinct CDR3 sequences; roughly 13% are singletons and the top ten take 0.92%.

The sequenced sample was whole blood, obtained in connection with sensitization to the hapten diphenylcyclopropenone (DPC). The chain couples TRBV6-2 or TRBV6-3 to TRBJ1-5; 9 positions agree with TRBD1. This receptor was identified in a man younger than 30 with alopecia areata. Some clones in this sample may be carry-over from other donors' samples. The CDR3 loop reads CASSYPGQGDWNQPQHF. The DNA of the CDR3 is TGTGCCAGCAGTTACCCGGGACAGGGCGATTGGAATCAGCCCCAGCATTTT.